This T cell receptor (beta chain) was identified during a study of T cells in Graves' hyperthyroidism and ophthalmopathy. Notes on this clonotype: Its cognate antigen is unknown.

There were TCR beta CDR3 regions amplified from RNA transcripts. First-round RT-PCR of the TCR CDR3 relied on the HTBI primer set. TCRdb used MiXCR to reprocess the multiplex PCR reads, holding one entry per CDR3 protein. Here the sample spans some 550,000 distinct CDR3 sequences, around 21% being singletons. Broader study findings: Through a model of 13 V-J features, ophthalmopathy was separated from stable hyperthyroidism.

The V and J ends lost 3 bases and 8 bases respectively, with 10 bases between them. The germline CDR1 and CDR2 sequences are MDHEN and SYDVKM. The CDR3 runs 12 residues. For Graves' hyperthyroidism to be stable, ophthalmopathy could not progress within 18 months. The study excluded patients with uncontrolled infection, other autoimmune disease, pregnancy or lactation. The sequenced sample consisted of blood. The clonotype originates from a man aged 18 to 30 with Graves' hyperthyroidism. The V call is TRBV28, the J call TRBJ1-2; D not resolved. Here the CDR3 DNA reads TGTGCCAGCAGTTTGAGATCAAGGGGCTACACCTTC. Its translation is CASSLRSRGYTF.